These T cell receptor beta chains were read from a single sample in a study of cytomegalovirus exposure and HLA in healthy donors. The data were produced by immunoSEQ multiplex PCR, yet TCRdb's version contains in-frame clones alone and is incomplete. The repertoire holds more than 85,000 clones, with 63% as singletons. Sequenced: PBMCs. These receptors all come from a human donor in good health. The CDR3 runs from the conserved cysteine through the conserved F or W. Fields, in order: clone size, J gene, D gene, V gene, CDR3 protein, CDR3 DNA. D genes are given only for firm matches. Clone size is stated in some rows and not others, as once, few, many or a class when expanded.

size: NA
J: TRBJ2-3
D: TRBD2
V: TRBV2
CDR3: CASSTGLAETSTDTQYF
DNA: TGTGCCAGCAGTACTGGACTAGCGGAGACTAGCACAGATACGCAGTATTTT

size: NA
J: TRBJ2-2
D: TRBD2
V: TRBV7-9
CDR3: CASNPRVAGVLGELFF
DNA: TGTGCCAGCAACCCCCGGGTAGCGGGAGTACTAGGGGAGCTGTTTTTT

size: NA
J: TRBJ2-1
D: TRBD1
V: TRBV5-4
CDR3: CASSFDDRGPYNEQFF
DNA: TGTGCCAGCAGCTTTGACGACAGGGGACCCTACAATGAGCAGTTCTTC

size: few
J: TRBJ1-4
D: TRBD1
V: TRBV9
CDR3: CASSVDPISTGPLNEKLFF
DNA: TGTGCCAGCAGCGTAGACCCAATATCGACAGGGCCGCTTAATGAAAAACTGTTTTTT

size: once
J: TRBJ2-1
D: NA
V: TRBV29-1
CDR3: CSVIPESWYDEQFF
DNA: TGCAGCGTTATACCGGAGAGTTGGTACGATGAGCAGTTCTTC

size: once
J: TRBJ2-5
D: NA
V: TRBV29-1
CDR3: CSAGRVRGETQYF
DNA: TGCAGCGCTGGTCGTGTACGAGGGGAGACCCAGTACTTC

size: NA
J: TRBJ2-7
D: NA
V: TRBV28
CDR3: CASSYLSSSSYEQYF
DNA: TGTGCCAGCAGTTACCTTAGCTCTAGCTCCTACGAGCAGTACTTC

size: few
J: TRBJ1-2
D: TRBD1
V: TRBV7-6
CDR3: CASSLLREGGSYYGYTF
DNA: TGTGCCAGCAGCTTATTGCGTGAAGGGGGCTCCTACTATGGCTACACCTTC

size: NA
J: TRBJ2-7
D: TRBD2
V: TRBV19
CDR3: CASSSGLAGGGIPYEQYF
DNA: TGTGCCAGTAGTTCCGGACTAGCGGGAGGGGGAATCCCCTACGAGCAGTACTTC

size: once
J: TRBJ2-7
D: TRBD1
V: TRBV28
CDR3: CASKTGWDPYEQYF
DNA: TGTGCCAGCAAGACAGGGTGGGATCCCTACGAGCAGTACTTC

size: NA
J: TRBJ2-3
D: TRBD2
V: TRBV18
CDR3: CASSPEAGGTDTQYF
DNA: TGTGCCAGCTCACCAGAAGCGGGAGGAACAGATACGCAGTATTTT

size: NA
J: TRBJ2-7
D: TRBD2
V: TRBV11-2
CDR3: CASSLGTSGRAVVEQYF
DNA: TGTGCCAGCAGCTTAGGAACTAGCGGGAGGGCCGTAGTCGAGCAGTACTTC

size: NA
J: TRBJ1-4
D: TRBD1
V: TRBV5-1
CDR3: CASSIGTGATNEKLFF
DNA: TGCGCCAGCAGCATAGGGACAGGTGCAACTAATGAAAAACTGTTTTTT

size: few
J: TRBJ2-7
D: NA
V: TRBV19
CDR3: CASSRGSYEQYF
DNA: TGTGCCAGTAGCAGGGGTTCCTACGAGCAGTACTTC

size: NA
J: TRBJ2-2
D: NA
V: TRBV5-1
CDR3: CASSLASGELFF
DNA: TGCGCCAGCAGCTTGGCATCCGGGGAGCTGTTTTTT

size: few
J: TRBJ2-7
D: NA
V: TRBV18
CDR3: CASSPDWPISYEQYF
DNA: TGTGCCAGCTCACCGGACTGGCCCATCTCCTACGAGCAGTACTTC

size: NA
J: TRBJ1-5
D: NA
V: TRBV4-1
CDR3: CASSQDLGDREKHF
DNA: TGCGCCAGCAGCCAAGATCTTGGTGACCGGGAAAAGCATTTT

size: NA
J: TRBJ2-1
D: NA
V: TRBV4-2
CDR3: CASSQGGPVYEQFF
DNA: TGTGCCAGCAGCCAAGGGGGGCCAGTTTATGAGCAGTTCTTC

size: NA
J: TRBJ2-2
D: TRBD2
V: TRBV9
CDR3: CASSWQRDGGELFF
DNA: TGTGCCAGCTCGTGGCAGCGGGACGGCGGGGAGCTGTTTTTT

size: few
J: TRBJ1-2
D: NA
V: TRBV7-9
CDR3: CASSLDYYGYTF
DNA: TGTGCCAGCAGCTTAGACTACTATGGCTACACCTTC

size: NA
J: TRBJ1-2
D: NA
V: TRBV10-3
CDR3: CAISEYGSERGGYTF
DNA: TGTGCCATCAGTGAGTACGGTAGTGAGCGAGGTGGCTACACCTTC

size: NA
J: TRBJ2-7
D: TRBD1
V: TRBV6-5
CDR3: CASSYLGQGYEQYF
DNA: TGTGCCAGCAGTTACTTGGGACAGGGCTACGAGCAGTACTTC

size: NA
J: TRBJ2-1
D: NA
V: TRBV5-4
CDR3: CASSPTALARRAYNEQFF
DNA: TGTGCCAGCAGCCCTACCGCTCTAGCGAGACGCGCCTACAATGAGCAGTTCTTC